This T cell receptor (beta chain) emerged from a study of blood T cell repertoires in COVID-19. Overall study: T cells, B-cell-depleted T cells, or PBMCs provided the cDNA or gDNA that served as material.

Clones were sequenced by immunoSEQ multiplex PCR, and TCRdb holds only the in-frame ones, with some missing. The sample yields some 110,000 clones, 71% seen once. CDR1 MNHEY and CDR2 SVGAGI come from the germline V gene. CDR3 size: 13 residues. The V gene lost 11 bases and the J gene lost 0 bases, with 10 bases spanning the gap. This sequence originates from a human donor with acute or convalescent COVID-19. The donor label of this sample is uncertain. The gene calls are TRBV6-5 and TRBJ2-2, with D possibly TRBD2 on 6 matching bases. Sequencing was performed on peripheral blood. The CDR3 reads CAHRDSNTGELFF. Here the CDR3 DNA reads TGTGCCCACCGGGACTCGAACACCGGGGAGCTGTTTTTT.